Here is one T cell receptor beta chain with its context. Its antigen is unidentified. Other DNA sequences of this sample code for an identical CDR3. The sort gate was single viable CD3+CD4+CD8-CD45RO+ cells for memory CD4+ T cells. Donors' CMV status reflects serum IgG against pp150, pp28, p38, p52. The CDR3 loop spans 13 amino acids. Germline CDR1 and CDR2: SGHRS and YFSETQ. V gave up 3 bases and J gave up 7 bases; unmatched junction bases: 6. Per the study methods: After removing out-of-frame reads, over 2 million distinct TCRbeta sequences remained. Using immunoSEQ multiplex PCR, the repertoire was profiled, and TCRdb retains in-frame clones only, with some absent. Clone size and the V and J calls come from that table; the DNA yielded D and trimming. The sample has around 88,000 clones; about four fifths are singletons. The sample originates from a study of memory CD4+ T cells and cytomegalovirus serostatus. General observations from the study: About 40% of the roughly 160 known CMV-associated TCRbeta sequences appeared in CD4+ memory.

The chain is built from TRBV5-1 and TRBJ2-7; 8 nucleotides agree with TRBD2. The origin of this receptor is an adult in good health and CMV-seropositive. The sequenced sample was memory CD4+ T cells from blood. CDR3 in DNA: TGCGCCAGCAGCTCCCGGGGGGGAGGGGAGCAGTACTTC. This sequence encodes CASSSRGGGEQYF.